This TCR beta chain came from a study of blood T cell repertoires in COVID-19. V lost 4 bases, J lost 1 base, and 9 bases stayed unmatched. The CDR3 loop spans 16 amino acids. CDR1 is SGHVS, CDR2 FQNEAQ, per germline. Sequenced by immunoSEQ multiplex PCR; TCRdb stores in-frame clones only, minus some. Of 300,000 to 350,000 clones in the sample, about nine tenths were seen once. The V and J genes are TRBV7-8 and TRBJ1-1; 7 nucleotides match TRBD1. Sequencing input: peripheral blood. This receptor was taken from a man aged 18 to 35 with active or convalescent COVID-19. CDR3 nucleotides: TGTGCCAGCAGCTCGGGGAGACAGGGCGGGAACACTGAAGCTTTCTTT. Protein: CASSSGRQGGNTEAFF.